The TCR beta chain under discussion was sequenced for a study of identical twins. Findings and limits, study-wide: Models, which agreed with sharing between unrelated individuals, nonetheless underestimated the out-of-frame TCR alpha sharing seen in monozygotic twins.

The V end was cut by 2 bases, the J end by 6 bases, with 13 bases between. The CDR3 covers 14 residues. On this clonotype itself: Its antigen remains unidentified.

From the 5' RACE reads, TCRdb called clonotypes with MiXCR, one entry per CDR3 protein. The sample holds about 520,000 distinct CDR3 sequences, roughly a fifth seen once. These same records also appear under a second study, on T cells expressing NK-cell markers.

Sequenced: CD4+ T cells sorted from blood. The genes are TRBV12-3 or TRBV12-4 and TRBJ1-2; a weak D match, TRBD1 (6 bases). The TCR was taken from a woman aged 18-29 years in good health. In nucleotides, the CDR3 is TGTGCCAGCAGTTTACGCGCGGGGGCAAATGGCTACACCTTC. It yields the protein CASSLRAGANGYTF.